This T cell receptor beta chain was sequenced during a study of T cells after yellow fever vaccination. Trimming stripped 3 bases from V and 0 bases from J, with 9 bases between. Germline loops: CDR1 SGHTA, CDR2 FQGNSA. The CDR3 length is 15 residues. TCRdb re-called the 5' RACE reads through MiXCR, storing one row per CDR3 protein. This sample has about 340,000 distinct CDR3 sequences, with 3% to 4.5% found just once. Findings and limits, study-wide: Post-booster repertoires again held most primary-vaccination clones (approximately 96% CD4, roughly 88% CD8).

Many counts were recorded for this clonotype. Its specificity is unknown. The V call is TRBV7-2, the J call TRBJ1-3; no clear D gene. The sample in question was PBMCs, obtained 5 days after the yellow fever booster vaccination. The clonotype comes from a man aged 18 to 29 who received the YFV17D yellow fever vaccine. Written as DNA, the CDR3 is TGTGCCAGCAGCTTTGGGCTGAACTCTGGAAACACCATATATTTT. Translated: CASSFGLNSGNTIYF.